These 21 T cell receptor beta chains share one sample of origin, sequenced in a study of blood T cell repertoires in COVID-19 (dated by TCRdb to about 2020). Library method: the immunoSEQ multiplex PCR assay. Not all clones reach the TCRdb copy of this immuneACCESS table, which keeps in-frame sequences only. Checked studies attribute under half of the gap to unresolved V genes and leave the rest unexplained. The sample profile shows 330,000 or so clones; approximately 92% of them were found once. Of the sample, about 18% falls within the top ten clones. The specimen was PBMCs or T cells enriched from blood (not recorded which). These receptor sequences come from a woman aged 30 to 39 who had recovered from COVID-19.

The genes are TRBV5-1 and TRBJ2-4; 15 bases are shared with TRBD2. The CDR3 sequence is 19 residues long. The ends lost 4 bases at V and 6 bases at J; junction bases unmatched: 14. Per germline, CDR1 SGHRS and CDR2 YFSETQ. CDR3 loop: CASSPGLAGGPLGGNIQYF. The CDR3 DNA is TGCGCCAGCAGCCCGGGACTAGCGGGAGGCCCGCTTGGGGGAAACATTCAGTACTTC.

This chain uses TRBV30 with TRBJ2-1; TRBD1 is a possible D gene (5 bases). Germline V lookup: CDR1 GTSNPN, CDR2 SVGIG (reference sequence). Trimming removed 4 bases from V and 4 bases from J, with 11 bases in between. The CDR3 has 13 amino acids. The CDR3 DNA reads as TGTGCCTGGAACTTCGACAGTTACAATGAGCAGTTCTTC. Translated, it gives CAWNFDSYNEQFF.

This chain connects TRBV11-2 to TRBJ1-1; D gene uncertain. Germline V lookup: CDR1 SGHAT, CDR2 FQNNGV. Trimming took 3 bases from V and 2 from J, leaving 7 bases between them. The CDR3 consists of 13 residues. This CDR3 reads CASSFQANTEAFF. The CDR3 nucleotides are TGTGCCAGCAGCTTTCAAGCCAACACTGAAGCTTTCTTT.

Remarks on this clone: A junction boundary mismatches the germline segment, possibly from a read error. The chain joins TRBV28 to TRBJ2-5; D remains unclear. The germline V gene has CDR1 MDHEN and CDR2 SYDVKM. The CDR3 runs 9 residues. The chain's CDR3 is CASGQNLHF. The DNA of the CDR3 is TGTGCCAGCGGTCAGAATCTTCACTTC. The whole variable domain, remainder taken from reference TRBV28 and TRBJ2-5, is DVKVTQSSRYLVKRTGEKVFLECVQDMDHENMFWYRQDPGLGLRLIYFSYDVKMKEKGDIPEGYSVSREKKERFSLILESASTNQTSMYLCASGQNLHFGPGTRLLVL.

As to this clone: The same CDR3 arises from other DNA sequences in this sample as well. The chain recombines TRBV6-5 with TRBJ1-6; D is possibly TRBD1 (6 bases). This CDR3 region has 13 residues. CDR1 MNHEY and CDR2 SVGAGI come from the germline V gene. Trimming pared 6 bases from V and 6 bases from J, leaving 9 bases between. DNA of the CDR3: TGTGCCAGCAGACTGGACAGTAATTCACCCCTCCACTTT. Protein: CASRLDSNSPLHF.

The CDR3 loop is CASSIPGLSRNEQFF. DNA of the CDR3: TGTGCCAGCAGTATCCCGGGACTTTCGAGGAATGAGCAGTTCTTC. The chain has TRBV6-2 or TRBV6-3 and TRBJ2-1; D perhaps matches TRBD2 (6 bases). Germline V gene sequence: CDR1 MNHEY, CDR2 SVGEGT. CDR3 size: 15 residues. Trimming removed 5 bases from V and 7 bases from J, with 18 bases in between.

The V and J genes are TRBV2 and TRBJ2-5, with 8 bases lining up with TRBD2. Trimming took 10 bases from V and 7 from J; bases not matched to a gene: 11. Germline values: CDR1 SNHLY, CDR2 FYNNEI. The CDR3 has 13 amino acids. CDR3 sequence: CANILASGGTQYF. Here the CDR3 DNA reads TGTGCCAACATACTGGCAAGCGGGGGGACCCAGTACTTC.

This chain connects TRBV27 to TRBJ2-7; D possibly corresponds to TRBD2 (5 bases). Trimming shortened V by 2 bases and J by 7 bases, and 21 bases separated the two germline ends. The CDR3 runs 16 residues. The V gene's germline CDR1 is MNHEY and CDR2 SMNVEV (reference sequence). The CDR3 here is CASSLSVSGIAWEQYF. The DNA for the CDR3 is TGTGCCAGCAGTTTAAGTGTATCGGGGATAGCCTGGGAGCAGTACTTC.

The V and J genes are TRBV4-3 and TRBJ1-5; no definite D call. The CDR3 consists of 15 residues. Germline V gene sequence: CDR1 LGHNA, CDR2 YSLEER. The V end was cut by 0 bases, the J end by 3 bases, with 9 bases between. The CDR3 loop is CASSQDSGSNQPQHF. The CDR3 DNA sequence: TGCGCCAGCAGCCAAGATAGCGGCTCCAATCAGCCCCAGCATTTT.

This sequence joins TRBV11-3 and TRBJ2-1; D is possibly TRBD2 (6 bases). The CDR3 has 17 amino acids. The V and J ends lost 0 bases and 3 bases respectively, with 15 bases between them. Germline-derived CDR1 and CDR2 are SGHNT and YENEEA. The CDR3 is CASSLEGGHSIYNEQFF. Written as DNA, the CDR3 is TGTGCCAGCAGCTTAGAAGGAGGGCATTCCATCTACAATGAGCAGTTCTTC.

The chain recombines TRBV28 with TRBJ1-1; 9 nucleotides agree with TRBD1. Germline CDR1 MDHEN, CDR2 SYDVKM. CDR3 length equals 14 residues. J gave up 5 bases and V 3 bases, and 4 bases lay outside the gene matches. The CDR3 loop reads CASSFDRGWTEAFF. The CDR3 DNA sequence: TGTGCCAGCAGTTTTGACAGGGGGTGGACTGAAGCTTTCTTT. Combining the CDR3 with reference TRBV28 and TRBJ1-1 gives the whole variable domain DVKVTQSSRYLVKRTGEKVFLECVQDMDHENMFWYRQDPGLGLRLIYFSYDVKMKEKGDIPEGYSVSREKKERFSLILESASTNQTSMYLCASSFDRGWTEAFFGQGTRLTVV.

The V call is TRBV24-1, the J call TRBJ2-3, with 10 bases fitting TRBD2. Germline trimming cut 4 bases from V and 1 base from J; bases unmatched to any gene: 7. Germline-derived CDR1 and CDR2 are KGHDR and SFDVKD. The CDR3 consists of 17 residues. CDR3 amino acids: CATSDPISGRRTDTQYF. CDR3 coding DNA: TGTGCCACCAGTGACCCTATTAGCGGGAGGCGCACAGATACGCAGTATTTT.

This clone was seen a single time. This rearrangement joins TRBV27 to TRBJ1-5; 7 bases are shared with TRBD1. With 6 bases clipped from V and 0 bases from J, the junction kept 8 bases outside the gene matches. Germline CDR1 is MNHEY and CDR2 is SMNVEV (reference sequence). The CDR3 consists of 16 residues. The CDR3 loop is CASSMGQLGSNQPQHF. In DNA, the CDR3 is TGTGCCAGCAGCATGGGACAGCTGGGTAGCAATCAGCCCCAGCATTTT.

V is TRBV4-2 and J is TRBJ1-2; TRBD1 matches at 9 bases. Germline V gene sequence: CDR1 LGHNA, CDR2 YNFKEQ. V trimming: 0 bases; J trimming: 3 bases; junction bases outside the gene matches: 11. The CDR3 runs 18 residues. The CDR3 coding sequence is TGTGCCAGCAGCCAAGAGCTTGGGACAGGGAAATCTTACTATGGCTACACCTTC. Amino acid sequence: CASSQELGTGKSYYGYTF.

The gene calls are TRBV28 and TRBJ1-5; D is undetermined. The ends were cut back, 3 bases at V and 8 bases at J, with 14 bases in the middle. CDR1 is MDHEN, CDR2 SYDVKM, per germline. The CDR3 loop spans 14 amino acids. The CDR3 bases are TGTGCCAGCAGTTTGGAGGTCGGATTTGAGCCCCAGCATTTT. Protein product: CASSLEVGFEPQHF.

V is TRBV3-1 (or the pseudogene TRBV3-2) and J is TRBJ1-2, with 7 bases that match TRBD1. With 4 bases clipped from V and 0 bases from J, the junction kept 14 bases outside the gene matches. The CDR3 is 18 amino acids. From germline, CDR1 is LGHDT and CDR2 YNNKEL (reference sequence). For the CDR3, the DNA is TGTGCCAGCAGCCGGGAAAGGGGCGAGGACAGGTCTAACTATGGCTACACCTTC. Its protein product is CASSRERGEDRSNYGYTF.

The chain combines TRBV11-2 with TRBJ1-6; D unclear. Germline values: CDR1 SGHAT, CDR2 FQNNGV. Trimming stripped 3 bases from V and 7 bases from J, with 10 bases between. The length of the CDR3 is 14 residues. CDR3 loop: CASSFPGANSPLHF. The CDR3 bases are TGTGCCAGCAGCTTCCCAGGTGCCAATTCACCCCTCCACTTT.

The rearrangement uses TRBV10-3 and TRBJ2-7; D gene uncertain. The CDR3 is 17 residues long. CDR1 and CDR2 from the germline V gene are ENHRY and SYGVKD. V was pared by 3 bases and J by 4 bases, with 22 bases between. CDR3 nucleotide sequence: TGTGCCATCAGTGATAGTGGGCAACCGGTCCCCCAGTACGAGCAGTACTTC. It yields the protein CAISDSGQPVPQYEQYF.

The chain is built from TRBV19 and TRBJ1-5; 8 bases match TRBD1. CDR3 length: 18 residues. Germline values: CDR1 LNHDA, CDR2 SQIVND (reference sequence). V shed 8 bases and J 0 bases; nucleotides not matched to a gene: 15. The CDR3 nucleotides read TGTGCCAGTCGCCCCTGGGGACAGGATAGGACTAGCAATCAGCCCCAGCATTTT. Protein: CASRPWGQDRTSNQPQHF. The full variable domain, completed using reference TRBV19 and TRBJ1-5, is DGGITQSPKYLFRKEGQNVTLSCEQNLNHDAMYWYRQDPGQGLRLIYYSQIVNDFQKGDIAEGYSVSREKKESFPLTVTSAQKNPTAFYLCASRPWGQDRTSNQPQHFGDGTRLSIL.

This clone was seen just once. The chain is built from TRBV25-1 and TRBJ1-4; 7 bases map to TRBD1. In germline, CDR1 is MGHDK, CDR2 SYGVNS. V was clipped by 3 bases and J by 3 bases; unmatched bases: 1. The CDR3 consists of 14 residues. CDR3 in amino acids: CASSDRGANEKLFF. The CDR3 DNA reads TGTGCCAGCAGTGACAGGGGGGCTAATGAAAAACTGTTTTTT.

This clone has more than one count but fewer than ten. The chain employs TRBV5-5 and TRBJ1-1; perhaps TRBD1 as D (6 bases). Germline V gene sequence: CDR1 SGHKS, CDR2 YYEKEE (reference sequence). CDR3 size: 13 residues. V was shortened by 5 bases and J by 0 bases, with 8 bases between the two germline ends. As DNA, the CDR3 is TGTGCCAGCAGAGGACAGCTGAACACTGAAGCTTTCTTT. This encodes CASRGQLNTEAFF.